This T cell receptor beta chain was sequenced for a study of shared clonotypes between healthy human individuals. Study-wide findings and caveats: Researchers found naive subsets generally carried larger estimated richness than memory subsets. A reduction in generation probabilities was seen for non-shared clonotypes relative to those shared by all four donors.

Sequencing was performed with immunoSEQ multiplex PCR; in TCRdb, only in-frame clones are kept and a portion is missing. Here the sample spans about 1 million clones, roughly 80% being singletons. The donor cohort consisted entirely of Caucasian adults residing in Nashville, Tennessee. Splitting the CD4+ cells yielded a CD45RA+ naive subset and a CD45RA-negative memory subset. This CDR3 region has 15 residues. The germline V gene has CDR1 MDHEN and CDR2 SYDVKM. V was clipped by 4 bases and J by 5 bases; unmatched bases: 6. In regard to this clone: Its target is not known.

This clonotype originated in a man between 18 and 29 years old in good health. The genes are TRBV28 and TRBJ2-7, with 12 bases matching TRBD2. Sequences were obtained from memory CD4+ T cells sorted from blood. Indicated subset: CD45RA-negative fraction. Written as DNA, the CDR3 is TGTGCCAGCAGTTCCCCGGGACTAGCGGGTAACGAGCAGTACTTC. Protein sequence: CASSSPGLAGNEQYF.